The sequence of this T cell receptor beta chain was determined in a study of blood T cell repertoires in COVID-19. Study at large: The United States, Italy and Spain provided the acute and convalescent COVID-19 samples. Sources were T cells, B-cell-depleted T cells, or PBMCs; the material itself was cDNA or gDNA.

Original data processing: Reference gene primers were amplified, and this amplification served to estimate nucleated cell counts. Sequenced by immunoSEQ multiplex PCR; TCRdb stores in-frame clones only, minus some. That table gives V, J and clone size, and the DNA gave D and trimming. Of about 160,000 clones in the sample, approximately 88% were seen once. This clone has only one observation. Germline lookup yields CDR1 ENHRY and CDR2 SYGVKD. V lost 8 bases, J lost 7 bases, and 8 bases stayed unmatched. The CDR3 is made up of 15 amino acids. What was sequenced was peripheral blood. The V and J genes are TRBV10-3 and TRBJ1-6; 10 positions match TRBD1. This receptor was taken from a man in his 60s with acute or convalescent COVID-19. The CDR3 here is CAISKGGQGNSPLHF. The CDR3 nucleotides read TGTGCCATCTCTAAAGGGGGACAGGGGAATTCACCCCTCCACTTT.